This T cell receptor beta chain comes out of a study of T-cell reconstitution after alpha-beta-depleted transplantation in children. During its preparation, the TCRbeta library received unique molecular identifiers. MiXCR, applied by TCRdb to the PCR reads, yields one record per CDR3 protein. The top ten hold about 2.2% of the sample, which has fewer than 700,000 distinct CDR3 sequences, over 10% seen once. Points on this clonotype: What it binds is not known.

The CDR3 totals 15 residues. V was trimmed by 5 bases and J by 1 base, leaving 12 bases between them. Study results and caveats: The study reportedly traced alpha-beta T cells about two months after transplant to several hundred expanded graft clones. It was surviving recipient T cells and thymic progenitors that gave some patients high TCRbeta diversity at day 60. Most T-cell counts and diversity one year after the transplant came from T cells that were newly produced.

The rearrangement links TRBV12-3 or TRBV12-4 to TRBJ2-4; a weak D match, TRBD1 (6 bases). Sequenced material: PBMCs, mostly from graft donor cells, taken 360 days after TCRalphabeta/CD19-depleted stem cell transplant. The sequence came from a male patient aged 10-17 years who had a stem cell transplant for acute myeloid leukemia, so the T cells may come from the graft donor. The CDR3 protein is CASSGRDRAKNIQYF. The CDR3 bases are TGTGCCAGCAGTGGCCGCGACAGGGCCAAAAACATTCAGTACTTC.